This TCR beta chain is drawn from a study of a mutant IDH1 vaccine in newly diagnosed glioma (dated by TCRdb to the early 2020s). For the study in its entirety: Across visits V03 through V10, patients got a total of eight vaccinations, given in weeks 1, 3, 5, 7, 11, 15, 19 and 23. Of the 25 to 40 patients who were treated, approximately 60% were male and roughly 38% were female, and the mean age was about 40 years. Vaccination started 4-6 weeks after radiotherapy alone, or was given together with temozolomide cycles in the groups whose treatment included chemotherapy. Longitudinal TCRB deep sequencing was done for 25 treated patients, wherever samples were available for exploratory analyses. Peripheral blood was collected at six visits: V03 (baseline), V05, V07, V10, V12 and V13. Prior to enrollment, patients had been given standard therapy consisting of radiotherapy alone, temozolomide alone, or radiochemotherapy with temozolomide, with the combination given to most patients.

Overall study results and their limits: Immune responses induced by the vaccine were seen in over 90% of patients across multiple MHC alleles. PBMC samples for TCRB deep sequencing were selected based on availability. No apparent relationship was observed between pseudoprogression and alterations in the top peripheral T cell clonotypes detected by TCRB sequencing. The authors noted that analyses of patient blood samples could not be reproduced because of sample limitations.

This clone has just one count. It has no known antigen specificity. Base qualities are not provided; no much larger clone lies one nucleotide away. V sheds 2 bases and J sheds 2 bases, leaving 14 bases between their ends. CDR1 and CDR2 were assigned from the germline V gene as SGHRS and YFSETQ. Inclusive of the bounding cysteine and phenylalanine, the CDR3 is 15 residues long. Just the 45-base CDR3 DNA is kept, in frame starting at base 1. The time point tag for this specimen amounts to: week 5, during vaccination. Every vaccine dose consisted of 300 ug of a 20-mer mutant IDH1 peptide in Montanide, administered subcutaneously together with topical imiquimod. The donors had newly diagnosed IDH1-mutant astrocytomas of WHO grade 3 or 4 that showed loss of nuclear ATRX. The samples were drawn from NOA16, a multicentre, single-arm, open-label phase I trial in Germany that tested a mutant IDH1 peptide vaccine in humans for the first time. Genomic DNA for TCRB sequencing was isolated from EDTA blood with the DNeasy Blood and Tissue Kit.

The library was obtained by the immunoSEQ multiplex PCR assay. Rearranged TCR beta chain sequences were amplified with the hsTCRB Kit following the manufacturer's protocol. Sequencing of TCRB libraries was carried out on an Illumina MiSeq. Processing in the source paper ran as follows. The proprietary platform of the kit vendor was used for demultiplexing, trimming and gene mapping. TCRdb obtained this table from immuneACCESS and retained in-frame rearrangements with V and J assigned. These tables miss some clones; where compared with another copy, unresolved V genes account for less than half of the shortfall, and the remainder is unexplained. Clonal size and the V and J genes are those of that table, whereas D and trimming came from the DNA. The sample includes 40,000 to 50,000 clones, with approximately 85% observed a single time. The biggest ten clones account for around 1.7% of the sample.

The chain is assembled from TRBV5-1 and TRBJ2-7; perhaps TRBD2 is the D gene, with 5 bases matching. The sample consisted of PBMCs, taken from a glioma patient whose treatment included an IDH1 peptide vaccine. The receptor's source is a middle-aged man with glioma. The CDR3 reads as follows: CASSFEGSGPYEQYF. The sequence in DNA is TGCGCCAGCAGCTTTGAAGGGAGCGGCCCCTACGAGCAGTACTTC.